The TCR beta chain under discussion was sequenced for a study of blood T cells in healthy people across ages. V trimming: 3 bases; J trimming: 6 bases; junction bases outside the gene matches: 8. The CDR3 sequence is 15 residues long. Germline V lookup: CDR1 SGHNT, CDR2 YYREEE (reference sequence). The use of a sample-barcoded 5' primer and a J-beta primer mix characterized a second PCR of roughly 6 to 11 cycles. MiXCR was run by TCRdb on the 5' RACE reads, yielding one entry per CDR3 protein. The profile shows 1.5 million to 2 million distinct CDR3 sequences, about 50% of them singletons. Findings of the study overall: Researchers deemed the diversity estimates from one million T cells underestimates. The CMV status of each donor remained undetermined, and this could have confounded shifts in expanded clonotypes. The unsorted PBMCs prevented any conclusive comparison of naive versus antigen-experienced cells. Naive T cell percentage by flow cytometry tracked strongly with beta diversity.

Notes on this clonotype: What it recognizes is unknown.

The TCR sequence derives from a middle-aged woman in good health. V gene TRBV5-4 combines with J gene TRBJ2-1, with TRBD1 matching 8 bases. Input material: blood. CDR3: CASSSKSGGANEQFF. CDR3 bases: TGTGCCAGCAGCTCAAAATCAGGGGGCGCCAATGAGCAGTTCTTC.